This T cell receptor (beta chain) is drawn from a study of T-cell reconstitution after alpha-beta-depleted transplantation in children. The table lists this clonotype with many counts. Its antigen remains unknown. CDR3 length: 15 residues. Trimming cost V 5 bases and J 2 bases, with 13 bases left between them. Using unique molecular identifiers, the investigators prepared the TCRbeta library. TCRdb reprocessed the PCR reads with MiXCR, giving one entry per CDR3 protein. The sample consists of 400,000 to 550,000 distinct CDR3 sequences, over 9.5% of them appearing once. Regarding the study as a whole: Some patients' high day-60 TCRbeta diversity was attributed to recipient cells surviving conditioning. Where alpha-beta T cells came from about two months after transplant was reportedly several hundred expanded graft clones. After one year, T-cell counts and TCRbeta diversity mostly came from new T cells.

The clonotype was recovered from a child aged 2 to 10 with inherited bone marrow failure, due to receive a stem cell transplant. J is TRBJ2-1 and V is TRBV12-3 or TRBV12-4; D might be TRBD2 (6 bases). The sequenced sample was PBMCs, obtained before TCRalphabeta/CD19-depleted stem cell transplant. The CDR3 nucleotides are TGTGCCAGCAGTCCAAGCGGGCTCACCTACAATGAGCAGTTCTTC. It is translated as CASSPSGLTYNEQFF.